This T cell receptor (beta chain) was captured by sequencing in a study of T cell responses to AZD1222 COVID-19 vaccine. Sequencing was performed with immunoSEQ multiplex PCR; in TCRdb, only in-frame clones are kept and a portion is missing. The sample carries 250,000 to 300,000 clones, around 92% recorded once. This CDR3 is built from 12 residues. Trimming took 5 bases from V and 7 from J, leaving 9 bases between them. Germline CDR1 is SNHLY and CDR2 is FYNNEI. Study findings and constraints: Variant regions that are unmutated are reportedly the target of nearly half of spike-specific TCRs. Repertoire samples came only from after the peak T cell response.

Pooled in the analysis were second doses at about 4 or about 12 weeks. About this clone itself: What it recognizes is unknown.

The input for sequencing was peripheral blood, taken 28 days after the second AZD1222 dose. The genes are TRBV2 and TRBJ1-5; D not certain. This clonotype originated in an adult who received the AZD1222 COVID-19 vaccine. CDR3 DNA sequence: TGTGCCAGCAGTAGGGAGGGACAGCCCCAGCATTTT. Translated, it gives CASSREGQPQHF.